The 30 T cell receptor beta chains given below trace back to one sample, sequenced in a study of spatial heterogeneity in lung cancer. The study's findings and limits: Counts of expanded alpha and beta TCRs within tumors tracked the tumor nonsynonymous mutation count.

TCRdb analysed the 5' RACE reads with MiXCR anew, one entry per CDR3 protein. The repertoire holds about 100,000 distinct CDR3 sequences, with around 4.3% as singletons. What these receptors recognize is not known. The time point here: sample taken at primary tumor resection. The sequenced sample was lung tumor tissue, obtained at surgery. The receptors originated from a male donor with early-stage non-small cell lung cancer.

This clonotype was counted at least ten times. V is TRBV20-1 and J is TRBJ2-1; D is perhaps TRBD1 or TRBD2 (5 bases each). Germline values: CDR1 DFQATT, CDR2 SNEGSKA (reference sequence). The length of the CDR3 is 14 residues. V lost 0 bases and J lost 7, with 13 bases in between. CDR3 region: CSARDLWGGNEQFF. CDR3 sequence (DNA): TGCAGTGCTAGAGATCTCTGGGGCGGGAATGAGCAGTTCTTC.

This clonotype was counted at least ten times. The rearrangement links TRBV4-1 to TRBJ1-2; 9 bases are shared with TRBD1. Germline V gene lookup returns CDR1 MGHRA and CDR2 YSYEKL. V shed 5 bases and J 5 bases; nucleotides not matched to a gene: 9. The CDR3 contains 15 residues. The CDR3 region has the DNA TGCGCCAGCAGCTCTCCAGGACAGGGGAGGTATGGCTACACCTTC. This sequence encodes CASSSPGQGRYGYTF.

This clonotype was observed many times. This sequence joins TRBV5-1 and TRBJ2-1; TRBD2 agrees at 8 bases. The CDR3 totals 13 residues. V was clipped by 0 bases and J by 11 bases; unmatched bases: 4. Germline V lookup: CDR1 SGHRS, CDR2 YFSETQ. The CDR3, as DNA: TGCGCCAGCAGCTTGGGGATAGCGGGACAGCAGTTCTTC. Protein product: CASSLGIAGQQFF.

The chain has TRBV7-9 and TRBJ2-5; 7 nucleotides match TRBD1. There are 13 residues in the CDR3. The ends lost 7 bases at V and 4 bases at J; junction bases unmatched: 6. From germline, CDR1 is SEHNR and CDR2 FQNEAQ (reference sequence). CDR3 region: CASTDDRVETQYF. The CDR3 DNA sequence: TGTGCCAGCACCGACGACAGGGTAGAGACCCAGTACTTC.

The chain uses TRBV7-9 and TRBJ2-3, with D hard to call. CDR3 length: 13 amino acids. Looked up from germline, CDR1 is SEHNR and CDR2 is FQNEAQ (reference sequence). Trimming removed 5 bases at V and 4 bases at J, with 10 bases between. CDR3 sequence (DNA): TGTGCCAGCAGCCCCCGACTGGCAGATACGCAGTATTTT. It translates to CASSPRLADTQYF.

In this sample, this clonotype turned up many times. This chain joins TRBV14 and TRBJ2-5, with unresolved D. The CDR3 has 13 amino acids. Germline values: CDR1 SGHDN, CDR2 FVKESK. V was cut by 1 base and J by 5 bases, with 8 bases left in between. The CDR3 DNA sequence: TGTGCCAGCAGCCAAGGGGCCTCGGAGACCCAGTACTTC. The encoded protein is CASSQGASETQYF. Full variable domain (outside the CDR3, taken from reference TRBV14 and TRBJ2-5): EAGVTQFPSHSVIEKGQTVTLRCDPISGHDNLYWYRRVMGKEIKFLLHFVKESKQDESGMPNNRFLAERTGGTYSTLKVQPAELEDSGVYFCASSQGASETQYFGPGTRLLVL.

There are many counts of this clonotype. This rearrangement joins TRBV7-3 to TRBJ1-2, with a possible D match to TRBD1 (5 bases). The CDR3 covers 13 residues. Germline V gene lookup returns CDR1 SGHTA and CDR2 FQGTGA. V was pared by 7 bases and J by 4 bases, with 13 bases between. The DNA for the CDR3 is TGTGCCAGCACAGGGACCACCCTCTATGGCTACACCTTC. Translating it yields CASTGTTLYGYTF.

This rearrangement joins TRBV27 to TRBJ2-3; D gene ambiguous. V was pared by 1 base and J by 2 bases, with 10 bases between. The CDR3 totals 15 residues. Per germline, CDR1 MNHEY and CDR2 SMNVEV (reference sequence). The chain's CDR3 is CASSLYLANTDTQYF. The CDR3 DNA reads TGTGCCAGCAGTTTATACTTAGCCAACACAGATACGCAGTATTTT.

This clonotype was seen at least ten times. CDR3 sequence (DNA): TGCGCCAGCAGCCAAGAAGGGGCTATATACAATGAGCAGTTCTTC. Protein: CASSQEGAIYNEQFF. V gene TRBV4-1 combines with J gene TRBJ2-1; a weak D match, TRBD1 (5 bases). This CDR3 has 15 residues. CDR1 is MGHRA, CDR2 YSYEKL, per germline. The V gene lost 0 bases and the J gene lost 4 bases, with 10 bases spanning the gap.

Comments on this clonotype: The junction differs from germline at one of its ends, possibly a read error. The rearrangement uses TRBV4-2 and TRBJ1-1, with TRBD1 as a possible D gene (5 bases). The CDR3 extends over 20 amino acids. Germline-derived CDR1 and CDR2 are LGHNA and YNFKEQ. The chain's CDR3 is CASSQEARDSYPSSRFLPDF. The CDR3 DNA is TGTGCCAGCAGCCAAGAGGCGAGAGACAGCTACCCCTCGAGCCGATTTCTGCCCGACTTT.

The table lists this clonotype with many counts. The V gene is TRBV20-1, the J gene TRBJ2-7; perhaps TRBD1 as D (5 bases). The germline V and J ends were trimmed by 3 bases and 7 bases, with 10 bases remaining between them. Germline CDR1 is DFQATT and CDR2 is SNEGSKA (reference sequence). The CDR3 has 11 amino acids. The CDR3 DNA follows: TGCAGTGCTAGTCAGGACACAGAGCAGTACTTC. This encodes CSASQDTEQYF.

There are many counts of this clonotype. V and J are TRBV28 and TRBJ2-7, with D uncertain. Germline loops: CDR1 MDHEN, CDR2 SYDVKM. Trimming shortened V by 1 base and J by 1 base, and 5 bases separated the two germline ends. The CDR3 loop spans 13 amino acids. The DNA for the CDR3 is TGTGCCAGCAGTTTATCCAGTTCCTACGAGCAGTACTTC. Protein sequence: CASSLSSSYEQYF.

This clonotype was recorded a few times. The CDR3 DNA is TGCAGTGCTAGAGAGGGGGCGGGAAACACAGATACGCAGTATTTT. Translation gives CSAREGAGNTDTQYF. The V gene is TRBV20-1, the J gene TRBJ2-3; D could derive from TRBD1 or TRBD2 (6 bases each). Trimming took 0 bases from V and 2 from J, leaving 12 bases between them. The CDR3 extends over 15 amino acids. Germline V gene data show CDR1 as DFQATT and CDR2 as SNEGSKA (reference sequence).

This clonotype appeared many times. The CDR3 DNA is TGTGCCAGCAACGATTTTGGGTCTAGACAGCCCCAGCATTTT. It specifies CASNDFGSRQPQHF. The genes are TRBV12-3 or TRBV12-4 and TRBJ1-5, with unresolved D. The germline V and J ends were trimmed by 7 bases and 7 bases, with 17 bases remaining between them. The CDR3 has 14 residues.

This clonotype was observed at least ten times. This rearrangement joins TRBV4-1 to TRBJ2-3, with D maybe TRBD2 (5 bases). This CDR3 has 13 residues. Germline values: CDR1 MGHRA, CDR2 YSYEKL. Between the trimmed V and J ends, which lost 4 bases and 6 bases, there was a span of 11 bases. CDR3 protein: CASSLNREDTQYF. The CDR3 DNA sequence: TGCGCCAGCAGCCTTAATAGGGAGGATACGCAGTATTTT.

This clonotype has more than one count but fewer than ten. CDR3 bases: TGCGCCAGCAGCCCCTATTCTACCGTCGAAGCCCTTTCAGCCAAAAACATTCAGTACTTC. This encodes CASSPYSTVEALSAKNIQYF. J is TRBJ2-4 and V is TRBV5-1, with D unclear. V was trimmed by 4 bases and J by 0 bases, leaving 26 bases between them. This CDR3 spans 20 amino acids. Germline CDR1 SGHRS, CDR2 YFSETQ.

This clonotype occurred a few times. The V gene is TRBV6-2 or TRBV6-3, the J gene TRBJ2-2; D uncertain. The CDR3 spans 15 residues. V was trimmed by 6 bases and J by 1 base, leaving 12 bases between them. Looked up from germline, CDR1 is MNHEY and CDR2 is SVGEGT. The CDR3 reads CASSSTQRNTGELFF. Written as DNA, the CDR3 is TGTGCCAGCAGCTCTACCCAGCGGAACACCGGGGAGCTGTTTTTT.

This clonotype occurred a few times. The chain employs TRBV28 and TRBJ1-4; no firm D call. CDR1 is MDHEN and CDR2 is SYDVKM in the germline V gene. CDR3 length: 13 amino acids. With 6 bases removed from V and 4 bases from J, the gap between germline ends came to 9 bases. In DNA form, the CDR3 reads TGTGCCAGCAGCCCGCCCCATAATGAAAAACTGTTTTTT. Encoded protein: CASSPPHNEKLFF.

Only a few counts were recorded for this clonotype. This chain joins TRBV7-2 and TRBJ1-2; possible D gene TRBD1, 5 bases. Per germline, CDR1 SGHTA and CDR2 FQGNSA. The CDR3 is 16 amino acids. Trimming removed 1 base at V and 6 bases at J, with 18 bases between. The CDR3 region has the DNA TGTGCCAGCAGCTTAGGCCCAGGGAGTGCTGGTAATGGCTACACCTTC. This sequence encodes CASSLGPGSAGNGYTF.

The CDR3 bases are TGCAGCGTTGTAGCGGGAGCGGATGAGCAGTTCTTC. This codes for CSVVAGADEQFF. V is TRBV29-1 and J is TRBJ2-1, with 9 bases matching TRBD2. The junction had 3 bases not matched to a gene; V was cut back by 4 bases and J by 8 bases. Germline assignment: CDR1 SQVTM and CDR2 ANQGSEA. The CDR3 spans 12 residues.

The sample holds many counts of this clonotype. This chain connects TRBV24-1 to TRBJ2-1; TRBD2 matches at 7 bases. This CDR3 has 17 residues. The germline V gene encodes CDR1 KGHDR and CDR2 SFDVKD. Trimming cost V 3 bases and J 0 bases; bases outside gene matches: 7. CDR3 loop: CATSDPSGVSSYNEQFF. CDR3 sequence (DNA): TGTGCCACCAGTGATCCTAGCGGTGTGAGCTCCTACAATGAGCAGTTCTTC.

In regard to this clonotype: A much larger clone lies one base from this, so it may be a read error. The CDR3: CASRSYTLSEAFF. As DNA, the CDR3 is TGTGCCAGCAGATCTTACACCCTTTCCGAAGCTTTCTTT. This chain uses TRBV27 with TRBJ1-1; D is undetermined. Germline lookup yields CDR1 MNHEY and CDR2 SMNVEV (reference sequence). Trimming cost V 6 bases and J 8 bases, with 16 bases left between them. The CDR3 extends over 13 amino acids.

This clonotype was seen a handful of times. The rearrangement joins TRBV11-2 to TRBJ2-1; tentatively, D is TRBD2 (5 bases). The germline gives CDR1 SGHAT, CDR2 FQNNGV. The length of the CDR3 is 15 residues. V was pared by 4 bases and J by 0 bases, with 10 bases between. DNA of the CDR3: TGTGCCAGCAGCTCCCTTCGGGACTCCTACAATGAGCAGTTCTTC. As protein: CASSSLRDSYNEQFF. Looking up the rest from reference TRBV11-2 and TRBJ2-1 gives the full variable domain: EAGVAQSPRYKIIEKRQSVAFWCNPISGHATLYWYQQILGQGPKLLIQFQNNGVVDDSQLPKDRFSAERLKGVDSTLKIQPAKLEDSAVYLCASSSLRDSYNEQFFGPGTRLTVL.

This clonotype showed up many times. V gene TRBV20-1 combines with J gene TRBJ2-3, with D hard to call. The CDR3 is 16 amino acids. V lost 2 bases and J 6 bases, leaving 21 bases between the germline ends. The germline V gene encodes CDR1 DFQATT and CDR2 SNEGSKA (reference sequence). The CDR3 here is CSARSSDQGFDDTQYF. CDR3 sequence (DNA): TGCAGTGCTAGATCCTCGGACCAAGGCTTCGACGATACGCAGTATTTT.

This clonotype showed up just a few times. V and J are TRBV18 and TRBJ1-2; no firm D call. Germline CDR1 and CDR2: KGHSH and LQKENI. This CDR3 region has 12 residues. V was trimmed by 7 bases and J by 2 bases, leaving 8 bases between them. The CDR3 loop is CASYTPNYGYTF. The CDR3 nucleotides are TGTGCCAGCTACACTCCAAACTATGGCTACACCTTC. Based on the CDR3 plus reference TRBV18 and TRBJ1-2, the full variable domain is NAGVMQNPRHLVRRRGQEARLRCSPMKGHSHVYWYRQLPEEGLKFMVYLQKENIIDESGMPKERFSAEFPKEGPSILRIQQVVRGDSAAYFCASYTPNYGYTFGSGTRLTVV.

This chain uses TRBV27 with TRBJ2-4, with D possibly matching TRBD1 (5 bases). V shed 5 bases and J shed 0 bases, with 14 bases lying between them. The CDR3 contains 16 residues. Germline V gene lookup returns CDR1 MNHEY and CDR2 SMNVEV (reference sequence). CDR3 in amino acids: CASSLGLPLAKNIQYF. The CDR3 nucleotides read TGTGCCAGCAGTCTGGGGCTGCCACTAGCCAAAAACATTCAGTACTTC.

This clonotype was seen repeatedly, ten times or more. The V and J genes are TRBV2 and TRBJ1-4, with D perhaps TRBD1 (6 bases). The CDR3 extends over 13 amino acids. CDR1 and CDR2 from the germline V gene are SNHLY and FYNNEI. V was clipped by 9 bases and J by 8 bases, with 16 bases between them. The CDR3 region has the DNA TGTGCCAGTATCAGGGGATTAGGAGAAAAACTGTTTTTT. This codes for CASIRGLGEKLFF.

The chain couples TRBV18 to TRBJ2-5, with TRBD2 matching 10 bases. V was clipped by 3 bases and J by 4 bases; unmatched bases: 8. CDR3 length: 16 residues. The germline gives CDR1 KGHSH, CDR2 LQKENI. As DNA, the CDR3 is TGTGCCAGCTCACCTCAGCTAGCGGGAGTTTTAGAGACCCAGTACTTC. Translated, it gives CASSPQLAGVLETQYF. Drawing the rest from reference TRBV18 and TRBJ2-5, the complete variable domain is NAGVMQNPRHLVRRRGQEARLRCSPMKGHSHVYWYRQLPEEGLKFMVYLQKENIIDESGMPKERFSAEFPKEGPSILRIQQVVRGDSAAYFCASSPQLAGVLETQYFGPGTRLLVL.

A few counts support this clonotype. The chain carries TRBV5-1 and TRBJ1-1; TRBD1 is a possible D gene (6 bases). The CDR3 has 14 residues. Per germline, CDR1 SGHRS and CDR2 YFSETQ. Between the trimmed V and J ends, which lost 0 bases and 10 bases, there was a span of 16 bases. CDR3 coding DNA: TGCGCCAGCAGCTTGGATTTGGACAGCAGACCAGCTTTCTTT. Protein: CASSLDLDSRPAFF.

This clonotype was found many times. The CDR3 loop is CASNSGLTGELFF. The CDR3 coding sequence is TGTGCCAGCAATAGCGGATTGACCGGGGAGCTGTTTTTT. The chain couples TRBV12-3 or TRBV12-4 to TRBJ2-2; D possibly corresponds to TRBD2 (6 bases). V gave up 7 bases and J gave up 5 bases, with 11 bases separating them. This CDR3 has 13 amino acids.